The rows below give T cell receptor beta chains drawn from one sample of a study of human T cells and chemical hapten exposure. TCRdb recomputed calls from the 5' RACE reads with MiXCR, one row per CDR3 protein. The sample shows tens of thousands of distinct CDR3 sequences, approximately 8% of them seen only once. These receptor sequences come from a male donor in good health. Both conserved end residues are part of each CDR3. D genes are given only for firm matches. Expanded clones are given a class, and other clones once, few, many or no size at all.

J gene: TRBJ2-7
clone size: few
V gene: TRBV6-2/TRBV6-3
D gene: TRBD1
CDR3 protein: CASSYRQGGIYEQYF
CDR3 DNA: TGTGCCAGCAGCTACCGACAGGGGGGTATCTACGAGCAGTACTTC

J gene: TRBJ2-7
clone size: many
V gene: TRBV4-1
D gene: -
CDR3 protein: CASSEDREGGYEQYF
CDR3 DNA: TGCGCCAGCAGCGAAGACCGAGAAGGGGGCTACGAGCAGTACTTC

J gene: TRBJ1-6
clone size: many
V gene: TRBV6-5
D gene: TRBD1
CDR3 protein: CASRSGQGANSPLHF
CDR3 DNA: TGTGCCAGCAGATCCGGACAGGGGGCGAATTCACCCCTCCACTTT

J gene: TRBJ2-5
clone size: -
V gene: TRBV6-2/TRBV6-3
D gene: -
CDR3 protein: CASSYSRQETQYF
CDR3 DNA: TGTGCCAGCAGTTACTCAAGACAAGAGACCCAGTACTTC

J gene: TRBJ2-3
clone size: many
V gene: TRBV20-1
D gene: -
CDR3 protein: CSARITDTQYF
CDR3 DNA: TGCAGTGCTAGAATCACAGATACGCAGTATTTT

J gene: TRBJ1-1
clone size: few
V gene: TRBV12-5
D gene: -
CDR3 protein: CASGRGLGAFF
CDR3 DNA: TGTGCTAGTGGCCGAGGACTCGGAGCTTTCTTT

J gene: TRBJ2-7
clone size: many
V gene: TRBV20-1
D gene: TRBD1
CDR3 protein: CSAPAGTGFEQYF
CDR3 DNA: TGCAGTGCCCCGGCGGGGACAGGGTTTGAGCAGTACTTC

J gene: TRBJ2-1
clone size: -
V gene: TRBV7-9
D gene: TRBD2
CDR3 protein: CANSRSGGGSDEQFF
CDR3 DNA: TGTGCCAACAGCCGGTCTGGGGGAGGGTCCGATGAGCAGTTCTTC

J gene: TRBJ2-7
clone size: many
V gene: TRBV11-2
D gene: -
CDR3 protein: CASSLVKRPGPGIFEQYF
CDR3 DNA: TGTGCCAGCAGCCTAGTAAAGCGACCGGGCCCAGGGATTTTCGAGCAGTACTTC

J gene: TRBJ2-7
clone size: many
V gene: TRBV27
D gene: TRBD1
CDR3 protein: CASAVRDSYEQYF
CDR3 DNA: TGTGCCAGCGCCGTCCGGGACAGTTACGAGCAGTACTTC

J gene: TRBJ2-1
clone size: few
V gene: TRBV10-3
D gene: TRBD2
CDR3 protein: CAISKAGVDEQFF
CDR3 DNA: TGTGCCATCAGTAAAGCGGGAGTCGATGAGCAGTTCTTC

J gene: TRBJ1-2
clone size: -
V gene: TRBV27
D gene: TRBD1
CDR3 protein: CASSSQGRQVYGYTF
CDR3 DNA: TGTGCCAGCAGTTCACAGGGGAGACAAGTCTATGGCTACACCTTC

J gene: TRBJ2-5
clone size: -
V gene: TRBV19
D gene: -
CDR3 protein: CASSIGQQETQYF
CDR3 DNA: TGTGCCAGTAGTATTGGTCAGCAAGAGACCCAGTACTTC

J gene: TRBJ1-5
clone size: once
V gene: TRBV6-5
D gene: TRBD1
CDR3 protein: CASSTTGDGRQPQHF
CDR3 DNA: TGTGCCAGCAGTACGACAGGGGACGGTCGTCAGCCCCAGCATTTT

J gene: TRBJ2-1
clone size: -
V gene: TRBV24-1
D gene: TRBD1
CDR3 protein: CATSDSGTELSTTYNEQFF
CDR3 DNA: TGTGCCACCAGTGATTCCGGGACAGAGTTGTCGACGACCTACAATGAGCAGTTCTTC

J gene: TRBJ1-4
clone size: many
V gene: TRBV11-2
D gene: TRBD1
CDR3 protein: CASRHWTGLKGEGEKLFF
CDR3 DNA: TGTGCCAGCAGACATTGGACAGGGTTAAAAGGAGAGGGTGAAAAACTGTTTTTT

J gene: TRBJ2-2
clone size: -
V gene: TRBV10-3
D gene: -
CDR3 protein: CAISPDSANTGELFF
CDR3 DNA: TGTGCCATCAGTCCGGACAGCGCGAACACCGGGGAGCTGTTTTTT

J gene: TRBJ2-3
clone size: few
V gene: TRBV2
D gene: -
CDR3 protein: CASSEALRTTRTDTQYF
CDR3 DNA: TGTGCCAGCAGTGAAGCGCTGCGGACTACACGCACAGATACGCAGTATTTT

J gene: TRBJ2-2
clone size: few
V gene: TRBV29-1
D gene: -
CDR3 protein: CSVEIGSTNTGELFF
CDR3 DNA: TGCAGCGTTGAAATCGGCAGTACGAACACCGGGGAGCTGTTTTTT

J gene: TRBJ2-3
clone size: many
V gene: TRBV5-1
D gene: -
CDR3 protein: CASSETGLGTDTQYF
CDR3 DNA: TGCGCCAGCAGCGAGACAGGCCTGGGCACAGATACGCAGTATTTT

J gene: TRBJ2-7
clone size: few
V gene: TRBV6-1
D gene: -
CDR3 protein: CASSEAGTTSYEQYF
CDR3 DNA: TGTGCCAGCAGTGAAGCGGGCACGACCTCCTACGAGCAGTACTTC

J gene: TRBJ2-5
clone size: -
V gene: TRBV20-1
D gene: TRBD1
CDR3 protein: CSARDRAGGHQEETQYF
CDR3 DNA: TGCAGTGCTAGAGATAGGGCAGGGGGCCATCAGGAGGAGACCCAGTACTTC

J gene: TRBJ1-2
clone size: -
V gene: TRBV6-5
D gene: -
CDR3 protein: CASSPSPGSRPYGYTF
CDR3 DNA: TGTGCCAGCAGTCCTTCCCCCGGCAGTAGACCCTATGGCTACACCTTC

J gene: TRBJ1-5
clone size: few
V gene: TRBV2
D gene: -
CDR3 protein: CASSEFEGLNQPQHF
CDR3 DNA: TGTGCCAGCAGTGAATTCGAGGGGCTAAATCAGCCCCAGCATTTT

J gene: TRBJ1-5
clone size: -
V gene: TRBV7-6
D gene: -
CDR3 protein: CASSFSPRGGNSNQPQHF
CDR3 DNA: TGTGCCAGCAGCTTCTCGCCGAGGGGGGGCAATAGCAATCAGCCCCAGCATTTT

J gene: TRBJ2-4
clone size: few
V gene: TRBV2
D gene: -
CDR3 protein: CASSEEGGSTKNIQYF
CDR3 DNA: TGTGCCAGCAGTGAAGAGGGGGGGTCGACCAAAAACATTCAGTACTTC

J gene: TRBJ2-7
clone size: few
V gene: TRBV6-1
D gene: -
CDR3 protein: CASSEALIGSYEQYF
CDR3 DNA: TGTGCCAGCAGTGAAGCGCTTATAGGCTCCTACGAGCAGTACTTC

J gene: TRBJ2-2
clone size: many
V gene: TRBV4-2
D gene: TRBD1
CDR3 protein: CASSQENRGPIGELFF
CDR3 DNA: TGTGCCAGCAGCCAAGAAAACAGGGGGCCCATCGGGGAGCTGTTTTTT

J gene: TRBJ2-7
clone size: -
V gene: TRBV14
D gene: -
CDR3 protein: CASSQVSDSTYEQYF
CDR3 DNA: TGTGCCAGCAGCCAAGTGAGTGACAGCACCTACGAGCAGTACTTC

J gene: TRBJ2-1
clone size: few
V gene: TRBV7-2
D gene: -
CDR3 protein: CASSSVMRAGHNEQFF
CDR3 DNA: TGTGCCAGCAGCTCCGTGATGAGGGCTGGCCACAATGAGCAGTTCTTC

J gene: TRBJ1-1
clone size: -
V gene: TRBV29-1
D gene: -
CDR3 protein: CSVWDFREDTEAFF
CDR3 DNA: TGCAGCGTCTGGGACTTCCGAGAGGACACTGAAGCTTTCTTT

J gene: TRBJ2-7
clone size: many
V gene: TRBV28
D gene: -
CDR3 protein: CASSLDRAYEQYF
CDR3 DNA: TGTGCCAGCAGTCTGGACAGAGCCTACGAGCAGTACTTC

J gene: TRBJ2-1
clone size: few
V gene: TRBV13
D gene: TRBD2
CDR3 protein: CASSLGPLAGFNEQFF
CDR3 DNA: TGTGCCAGCAGCTTAGGCCCCCTAGCGGGGTTCAATGAGCAGTTCTTC

J gene: TRBJ2-5
clone size: few
V gene: TRBV10-3
D gene: -
CDR3 protein: CAISETAQETQYF
CDR3 DNA: TGTGCCATCAGTGAGACAGCCCAAGAGACCCAGTACTTC

J gene: TRBJ2-7
clone size: many
V gene: TRBV7-2
D gene: TRBD2
CDR3 protein: CASSLWGLAGGSEQYF
CDR3 DNA: TGTGCCAGCAGCCTCTGGGGACTAGCGGGAGGGAGTGAGCAGTACTTC

J gene: TRBJ2-2
clone size: few
V gene: TRBV3-1
D gene: -
CDR3 protein: CASSSGRNTGELFF
CDR3 DNA: TGTGCCAGCAGCTCGGGACGGAACACCGGGGAGCTGTTTTTT

J gene: TRBJ1-4
clone size: few
V gene: TRBV7-7
D gene: -
CDR3 protein: CASSQGDSTNEKLFF
CDR3 DNA: TGTGCCAGCAGCCAAGGGGACTCAACTAATGAAAAACTGTTTTTT

J gene: TRBJ2-7
clone size: many
V gene: TRBV10-3
D gene: -
CDR3 protein: CAISGGRSGMGEQYF
CDR3 DNA: TGTGCCATCAGTGGGGGTCGTTCGGGGATGGGCGAGCAGTACTTC

J gene: TRBJ2-1
clone size: -
V gene: TRBV15
D gene: -
CDR3 protein: CATSRVRSGTYNEQFF
CDR3 DNA: TGTGCCACCAGCAGAGTTAGGTCAGGAACCTACAATGAGCAGTTCTTC

J gene: TRBJ2-5
clone size: few
V gene: TRBV12-3/TRBV12-4
D gene: -
CDR3 protein: CASSLSGPPETQYF
CDR3 DNA: TGTGCCAGCAGTTTGTCAGGGCCCCCAGAGACCCAGTACTTC

J gene: TRBJ2-3
clone size: -
V gene: TRBV7-9
D gene: -
CDR3 protein: CASSPRSGTGTDTQYF
CDR3 DNA: TGTGCCAGCAGCCCCCGGTCCGGGACGGGCACAGATACGCAGTATTTT

J gene: TRBJ1-6
clone size: -
V gene: TRBV6-5
D gene: -
CDR3 protein: CASSPRPGCNSPLHF
CDR3 DNA: TGTGCCAGCAGTCCCCGCCCCGGCTGTAATTCACCCCTCCACTTT

J gene: TRBJ2-3
clone size: -
V gene: TRBV27
D gene: -
CDR3 protein: CASSLRASRLTSTDTQYF
CDR3 DNA: TGTGCCAGCAGTTTACGGGCTAGCAGGTTGACTAGCACAGATACGCAGTATTTT

J gene: TRBJ1-5
clone size: few
V gene: TRBV6-1
D gene: TRBD1
CDR3 protein: CASSLTGENQPQHF
CDR3 DNA: TGTGCCAGCAGCCTGACAGGGGAAAATCAGCCCCAGCATTTT

J gene: TRBJ1-1
clone size: -
V gene: TRBV12-3/TRBV12-4
D gene: -
CDR3 protein: CASPSPITGTNTEAFF
CDR3 DNA: TGTGCCAGCCCCTCTCCTATTACAGGGACGAACACTGAAGCTTTCTTT